Below are 8 T cell receptor beta chains sequenced from a single sample in a study of tumor and adjacent non-tumor tissue in lung cancer. RNA was extracted from bulk tissue without any cell sorting. A modified ARM-PCR protocol with three rounds of nested PCR amplified TCRbeta. MiXCR was run by TCRdb on the multiplex PCR reads, yielding one entry per CDR3 protein. Here the sample spans about 75,000 distinct CDR3 sequences, around 74% being singletons. Sequenced: lung tumor tissue. Receptor source: a woman aged 45-65 years with non-small cell lung cancer.

A note on this clonotype: One end of the junction varies from germline; a read error may be responsible. The genes are TRBV29-1 and TRBJ2-3; D possibly corresponds to TRBD1 (7 bases). CDR1 is SQVTM and CDR2 is ANQGSEA in the germline V gene. CDR3 size: 14 residues. The chain's CDR3 is CSVGPPRGADTQYF. The CDR3, as DNA: TGCAGCGTTGGGCCACCCAGGGGGGCTGATACACAGTATTTT.

Turning to this clonotype: Here the CDR3 omits its conserved ending phenylalanine or tryptophan, so a read error is the likely source. The DNA is left out, because the CDR3 cannot be placed on it with certainty; the CDR3 is given as TCRdb lists it. This sequence joins TRBV5-1 and TRBJ2-5; TRBD2, the D gene given by the table, was not confirmed from the DNA. The CDR3 adds up to 16 amino acids, both ends counted. Germline values: CDR1 SGHRS, CDR2 YFSETQ. CDR3 residues: CASSLSRASVTLVPYL.

About this clonotype: A read error may account for a junction end that differs from germline. The V call is TRBV6-1, the J call TRBJ2-1; a possible D gene is TRBD1 (5 bases). Germline CDR1 reads MNHNS; CDR2 reads SASEGT. This CDR3 is 14 amino acids long. The CDR3 nucleotides are TGCGCCAGCAGTGATGGGGCCCTTAACAATAAGCAGTTCTTC. Protein sequence: CASSDGALNNKQFF.

Notes on this clonotype: The junction and the germline gene differ at one end; a read error may be behind it. The gene calls are TRBV4-2 and TRBJ1-5, with D hard to call. CDR1 is LGHNA, CDR2 YNFKEQ, per germline. The CDR3 is made up of 15 amino acids. CDR3 amino acids: CASSQDFTSNRPQHF. CDR3 in DNA: TGTGCCAGCAGCCAGGACTTCACTAGCAATCGGCCCCAGCATTTT.

With regard to this clonotype: A much bigger clone sits one base away, suggesting this may be a read error. The chain carries TRBV7-2 and TRBJ2-1; 16 bases agree with TRBD2. Germline V gives CDR1 SGHTA, CDR2 FQGNSA. There are 16 residues in the CDR3. CDR3 protein: CASSATGLAGGFEQLF. The CDR3 bases are TGTGCCAGCAGCGCGACGGGACTAGCGGGAGGGTTTGAGCAGTTATTC. The variable domain in full, with the rest retrieved from reference TRBV7-2 and TRBJ2-1, is GAGVSQSPSNKVTEKGKDVELRCDPISGHTALYWYRQSLGQGLEFLIYFQGNSAPDKSGLPSDRFSAERTGGSVSTLTIQRTQQEDSAVYLCASSATGLAGGFEQLFGPGTRLTVL.

This clonotype came up many times. This chain joins TRBV20-1 and TRBJ2-7; no definite D call. The germline CDR1 and CDR2 sequences are DFQATT and SNEGSKA (reference sequence). The CDR3 runs to 11 residues. Trimming stripped 2 bases from V and 6 bases from J, with 8 bases between. The CDR3 protein is CSARSNLEQYF. The CDR3 region has the DNA TGCAGTGCTAGATCTAACCTCGAGCAGTACTTC.

About this clonotype itself: With a much larger clone just one base away, this may be a read error. The CDR3 bases are TGTGCCACCAAACGGGAGCGGTACAATGGGCAGTTCTTC. It translates to CATKRERYNGQFF. The V and J genes are TRBV24-1 and TRBJ2-1; TRBD2 might be the D (6 bases). Germline CDR1 is KGHDR and CDR2 is SFDVKD. This CDR3 is built from 13 residues.

The chain is built from TRBV6-5 and TRBJ2-1, with a weak D call TRBD2 (6 bases). Trimming left V 10 bases short and J 4 bases short, with 17 bases between. CDR1 MNHEY and CDR2 SVGAGI come from the germline V gene. The CDR3 consists of 14 residues. CDR3 nucleotide sequence: TGTGCCATCAGAGAGGACTATACTTACAATGAGCAGTTCTTC. It encodes CAIREDYTYNEQFF.